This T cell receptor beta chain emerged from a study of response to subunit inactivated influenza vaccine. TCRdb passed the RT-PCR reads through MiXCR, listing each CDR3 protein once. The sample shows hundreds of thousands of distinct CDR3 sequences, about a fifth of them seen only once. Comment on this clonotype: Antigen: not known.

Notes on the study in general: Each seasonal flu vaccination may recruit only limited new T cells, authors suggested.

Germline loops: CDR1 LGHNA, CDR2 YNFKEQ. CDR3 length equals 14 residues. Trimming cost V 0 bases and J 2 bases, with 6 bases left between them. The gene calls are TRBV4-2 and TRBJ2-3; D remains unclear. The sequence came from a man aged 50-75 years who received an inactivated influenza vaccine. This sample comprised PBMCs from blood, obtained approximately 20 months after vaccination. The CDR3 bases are TGTGCCAGCAGCCAAGAGTATCTCACAGATACGCAGTATTTT. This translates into CASSQEYLTDTQYF.